This is a list of T cell receptor beta chains from one sample in a study of T cell repertoires in cytomegalovirus infection. TCRdb reanalysed the reads using MiXCR and keeps one entry per CDR3 protein. The profile shows about 530,000 distinct CDR3 sequences, approximately 25% of them singletons. The sequenced sample consisted of PBMCs. The receptors derive from a human donor in good health (CMV status not recorded). Some clones in this sample may be carry-over from other donors' samples. Each CDR3 is given with its conserved first and last residue. A D gene is named only where the DNA matches it firmly. Not all rows give a size; the values are once, few, many and, for expanded clones, a class.

size	V	D	J	CDR3	DNA
few	TRBV7-2	TRBD2	TRBJ2-5	CASNLGREGGKTQYF	TGTGCCAGCAACTTAGGGCGGGAGGGGGGGAAGACCCAGTACTTC
many	TRBV6-2/TRBV6-3	TRBD2	TRBJ2-1	CASDPGLAGYNEQFF	TGTGCCAGCGATCCGGGACTAGCGGGATACAATGAGCAGTTCTTC
NA	TRBV6-5	NA	TRBJ1-2	CASSYSRGWYGYTF	TGTGCCAGCAGTTACTCGCGGGGATGGTATGGCTACACCTTC
few	TRBV27	NA	TRBJ1-4	CASSPGTVNEKLFF	TGTGCCAGCAGTCCAGGGACCGTTAATGAAAAACTGTTTTTT
few	TRBV7-2	TRBD1	TRBJ2-7	CASSSDRGLSYEQYF	TGTGCCAGCAGCTCGGACAGGGGGTTGTCCTACGAGCAGTACTTC
many	TRBV7-2	NA	TRBJ1-1	CASSFRALGNTEAFF	TGTGCCAGCAGCTTCCGGGCCCTGGGGAACACTGAAGCTTTCTTT
NA	TRBV4-1	NA	TRBJ1-5	CASSQDPPVSGLSNQPQHF	TGCGCCAGCAGCCAAGATCCGCCGGTTTCGGGACTTAGCAATCAGCCCCAGCATTTT
NA	TRBV7-9	NA	TRBJ2-7	CASSLRDTDGEQYF	TGTGCCAGCAGCTTAAGGGACACCGATGGAGAGCAGTACTTC
NA	TRBV7-9	TRBD2	TRBJ2-1	CASSEETSGRDNEQFF	TGTGCCAGCAGCGAGGAGACTAGCGGGAGGGACAATGAGCAGTTCTTC
NA	TRBV20-1	NA	TRBJ1-1	CSASRGALNTEAFF	TGCAGTGCTAGTCGAGGCGCATTGAACACTGAAGCTTTCTTT